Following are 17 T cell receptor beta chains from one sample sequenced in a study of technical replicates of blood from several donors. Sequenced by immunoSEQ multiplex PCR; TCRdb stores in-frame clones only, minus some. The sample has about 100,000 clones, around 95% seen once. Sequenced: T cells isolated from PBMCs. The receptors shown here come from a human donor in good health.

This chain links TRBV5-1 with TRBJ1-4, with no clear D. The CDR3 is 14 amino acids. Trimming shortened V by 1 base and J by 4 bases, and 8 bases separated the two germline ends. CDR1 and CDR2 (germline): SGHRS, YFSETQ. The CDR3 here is CASSLTAYNEKLFF. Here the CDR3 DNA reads TGCGCCAGCAGCTTGACAGCTTATAATGAAAAACTGTTTTTT.

The CDR3 nucleotides are TGCGCCAGCAGCCTCGAGGAAGGGGGCCGTGGGGGAACTGAAGCTTTCTTT. It yields the protein CASSLEEGGRGGTEAFF. The rearrangement links TRBV4-1 to TRBJ1-1, with 7 positions matching TRBD1. Germline V gives CDR1 MGHRA, CDR2 YSYEKL. The V and J ends lost 4 bases and 5 bases, in that order; junction bases with no gene match: 16. The CDR3 is 17 residues long.

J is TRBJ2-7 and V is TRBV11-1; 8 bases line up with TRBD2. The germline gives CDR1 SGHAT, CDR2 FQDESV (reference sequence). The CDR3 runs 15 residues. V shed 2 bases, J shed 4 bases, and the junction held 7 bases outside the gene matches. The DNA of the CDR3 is TGTGCCAGCAGCTTAAAGGGAAGCGGGGGATACGAGCAGTACTTC. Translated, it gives CASSLKGSGGYEQYF.

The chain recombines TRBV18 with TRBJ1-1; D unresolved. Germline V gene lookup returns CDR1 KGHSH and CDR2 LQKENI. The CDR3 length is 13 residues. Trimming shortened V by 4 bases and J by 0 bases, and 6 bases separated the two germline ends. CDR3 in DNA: TGTGCCAGCTCACGGGCCATGAACACTGAAGCTTTCTTT. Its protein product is CASSRAMNTEAFF.

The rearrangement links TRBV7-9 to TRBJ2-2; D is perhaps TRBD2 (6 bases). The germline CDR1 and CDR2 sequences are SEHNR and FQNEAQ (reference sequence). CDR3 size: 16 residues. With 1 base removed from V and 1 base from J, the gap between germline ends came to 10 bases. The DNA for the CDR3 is TGTGCCAGCAGCTTAGGAGGCGGGGTGAACACCGGGGAGCTGTTTTTT. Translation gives CASSLGGGVNTGELFF. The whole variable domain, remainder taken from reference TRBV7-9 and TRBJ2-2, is DTGVSQNPRHKITKRGQNVTFRCDPISEHNRLYWYRQTLGQGPEFLTYFQNEAQLEKSRLLSDRFSAERPKGSFSTLEIQRTEQGDSAMYLCASSLGGGVNTGELFFGEGSRLTVL.

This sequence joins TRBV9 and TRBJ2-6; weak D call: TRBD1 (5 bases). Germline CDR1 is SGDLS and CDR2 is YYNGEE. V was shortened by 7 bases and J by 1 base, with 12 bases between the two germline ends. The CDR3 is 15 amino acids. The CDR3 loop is CASGAGSSGANVLTF. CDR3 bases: TGTGCCAGCGGGGCAGGGTCTTCTGGGGCCAACGTCCTGACTTTC.

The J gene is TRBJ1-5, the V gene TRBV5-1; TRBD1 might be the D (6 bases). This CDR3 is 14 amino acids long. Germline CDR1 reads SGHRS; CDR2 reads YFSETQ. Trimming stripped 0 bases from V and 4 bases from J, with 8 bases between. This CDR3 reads CASSLVGGNQPQHF. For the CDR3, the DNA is TGCGCCAGCAGCTTGGTAGGGGGTAATCAGCCCCAGCATTTT.

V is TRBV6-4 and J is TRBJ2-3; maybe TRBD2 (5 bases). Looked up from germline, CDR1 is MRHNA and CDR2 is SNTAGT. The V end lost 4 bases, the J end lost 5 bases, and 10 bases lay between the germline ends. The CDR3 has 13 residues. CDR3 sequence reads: CASSGLAGDTQYF. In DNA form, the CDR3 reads TGTGCCAGCAGTGGGCTAGCAGGAGATACGCAGTATTTT.

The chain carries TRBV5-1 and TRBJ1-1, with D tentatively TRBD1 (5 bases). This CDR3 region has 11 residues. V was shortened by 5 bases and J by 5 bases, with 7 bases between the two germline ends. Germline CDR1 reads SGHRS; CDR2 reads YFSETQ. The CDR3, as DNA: TGCGCCAGCAGGACAGAAACTGAAGCTTTCTTT. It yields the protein CASRTETEAFF.

The DNA for the CDR3 is TGTGCTAGTGGTTTGGTAGGAACAGGGGGCACTGAAGCTTTCTTT. Protein sequence: CASGLVGTGGTEAFF. The chain employs TRBV12-5 and TRBJ1-1; 8 bases fit TRBD1. This CDR3 contains 15 residues. CDR1 and CDR2 (germline): LGHNT, FRNRAP. J gave up 4 bases and V 0 bases, and 4 bases lay outside the gene matches.

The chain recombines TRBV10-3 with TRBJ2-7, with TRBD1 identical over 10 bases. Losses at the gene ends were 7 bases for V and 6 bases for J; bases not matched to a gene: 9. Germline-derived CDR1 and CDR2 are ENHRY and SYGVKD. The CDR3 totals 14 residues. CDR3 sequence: CAIKERDRGTEQYF. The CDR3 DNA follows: TGTGCCATCAAAGAGAGGGACAGGGGAACCGAGCAGTACTTC.

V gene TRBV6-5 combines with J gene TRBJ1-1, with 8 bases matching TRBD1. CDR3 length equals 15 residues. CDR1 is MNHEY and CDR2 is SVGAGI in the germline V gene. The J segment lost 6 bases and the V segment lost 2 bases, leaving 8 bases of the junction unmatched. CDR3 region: CASSYNRGGRAEAFF. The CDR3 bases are TGTGCCAGCAGTTACAACAGGGGGGGGAGGGCTGAAGCTTTCTTT.

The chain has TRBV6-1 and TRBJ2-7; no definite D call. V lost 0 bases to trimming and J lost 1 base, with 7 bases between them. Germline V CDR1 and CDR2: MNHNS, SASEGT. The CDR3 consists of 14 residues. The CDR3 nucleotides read TGTGCCAGCAGTGAAGCTCCGGGTTCCTACGAGCAGTACTTC. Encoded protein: CASSEAPGSYEQYF.

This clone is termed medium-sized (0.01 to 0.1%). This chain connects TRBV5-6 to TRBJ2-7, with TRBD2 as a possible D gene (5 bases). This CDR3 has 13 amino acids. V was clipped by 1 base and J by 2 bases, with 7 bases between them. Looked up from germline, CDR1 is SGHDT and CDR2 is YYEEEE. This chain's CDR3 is CASSLSGTYEQYF. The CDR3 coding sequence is TGTGCCAGCAGCTTGAGCGGTACCTACGAGCAGTACTTC.

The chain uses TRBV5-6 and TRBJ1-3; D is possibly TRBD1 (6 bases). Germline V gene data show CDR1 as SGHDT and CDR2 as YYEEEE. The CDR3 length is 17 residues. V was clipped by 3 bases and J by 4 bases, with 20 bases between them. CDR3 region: CASSSLGQGRSGNTIYF. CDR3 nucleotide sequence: TGTGCCAGCAGCTCCCTCGGGCAGGGGAGATCCGGAAACACCATATATTTT.

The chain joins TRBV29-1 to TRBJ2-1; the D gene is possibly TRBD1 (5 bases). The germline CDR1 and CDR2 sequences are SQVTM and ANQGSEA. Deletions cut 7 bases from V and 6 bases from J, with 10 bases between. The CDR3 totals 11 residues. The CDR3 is CSAGQSNEQFF. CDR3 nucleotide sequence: TGCAGCGCAGGACAATCCAATGAGCAGTTCTTC.

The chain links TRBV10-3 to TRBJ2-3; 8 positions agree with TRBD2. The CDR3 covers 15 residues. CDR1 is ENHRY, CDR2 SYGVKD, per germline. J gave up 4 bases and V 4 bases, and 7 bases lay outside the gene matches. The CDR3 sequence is CAISVGGEMADTQYF. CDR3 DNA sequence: TGTGCCATCAGTGTCGGGGGGGAGATGGCAGATACGCAGTATTTT.